This T cell receptor beta chain derives from a study of blood T cell repertoires in COVID-19. For the study at large: Specimens from acute and convalescent COVID-19 originated in the United States, Italy and Spain. Sources were T cells, B-cell-depleted T cells, or PBMCs; the material itself was cDNA or gDNA.

Original processing methods: Estimated nucleated cell counts came from reference gene primer amplification. Libraries were prepared by immunoSEQ multiplex PCR; TCRdb keeps only in-frame clonotypes and omits some of them. The V and J calls and the clone size are those of that table, but D and trimming were determined from the DNA. The top ten clones hold less than 3% of a sample with about 250,000 clones, just over 85% of them seen once. This clone was detected a few times. This CDR3 spans 17 amino acids. Per the germline V gene, CDR1 is MGHRA and CDR2 is YSYEKL. Trimming took 4 bases from V and 4 from J, leaving 22 bases between them.

The TCR was taken from a woman in her 30s with active or convalescent COVID-19. The rearrangement joins TRBV4-1 to TRBJ1-2; D remains ambiguous. Sample: peripheral blood. CDR3 protein: CASSRGEDLSDLYGYTF. For the CDR3, the DNA is TGCGCCAGCAGCCGCGGGGAGGACCTATCGGACCTCTATGGCTACACCTTC.